This T cell receptor (beta chain) appears in the sequencing data of a study of T-cell reconstitution after alpha-beta-depleted transplantation in children. Trimming pared 4 bases from V and 1 base from J, leaving 11 bases between. This CDR3 spans 14 amino acids. CDR1 and CDR2 (germline): SGHRS, YFSETQ. Preparing the TCRbeta library involved the use of unique molecular identifiers. Each CDR3 protein gets one entry after TCRdb re-called the PCR reads with MiXCR. The sample lists approximately 510,000 distinct CDR3 sequences; 18% were seen once. V usage is TRBV5-1 and J usage is TRBJ1-1; D is unresolved. The sample was PBMCs from the stem cell graft donor, taken from the stem cell graft. The source of this sequence is a human donor who donated a stem cell graft to a child with acute lymphoblastic leukemia. CDR3 sequence: CASSVRRQNTEAFF. The CDR3 region has the DNA TGCGCCAGCAGCGTGAGGCGACAGAACACTGAAGCTTTCTTT.